This entry lists 3 T cell receptor beta chains sequenced from one sample in a study of blood T cells in healthy people across ages (dated by TCRdb to the mid-2010s). Libraries were built with 5' RACE. Sequencer: Illumina HiSeq 2500. A second PCR of roughly 7 to 11 cycles was run with a J-beta primer mix and a sample-barcoded 5' primer. Starting from the raw public reads, TCRdb applied fastp trimming at Q25, assembled clones with MiXCR and retained in-frame beta chains. Each CDR3 protein appears once, grouped with its most common genes and DNA. In this sample the table shows more than 650,000 distinct CDR3 sequences, more than 25% of which occur a single time. 3% of the sample comes from the top ten. These same data were also listed under a study on T cells of mothers and their children.

Source material: blood. These receptors came from a boy aged 5-17 years in good health.

This clonotype was counted between two and nine times. This rearrangement joins TRBV18 to TRBJ2-5; maybe TRBD1 (5 bases). The J call is doubtful: the DNA matches TRBJ2-7 better. CDR3 length: 16 residues. CDR1 KGHSH and CDR2 LQKENI come from the germline V gene. CDR3 bases: TGTGCCAGCTCACCCCTACAGGCTTTGAGCTCCTACGAGCAGTACTTC. It translates to CASSPLQALSSYEQYF.

This clonotype occurred a few times. This chain links TRBV29-1 with TRBJ2-2, with D possibly TRBD2 on 6 matching bases. Germline lookup yields CDR1 SQVTM and CDR2 ANQGSEA. This CDR3 is built from 13 residues. CDR3 sequence: CGGRSLLTGELFF. In DNA, the CDR3 is TGCGGGGGGAGGTCTCTCTTGACCGGGGAGCTGTTTTTT.

A few counts support this clonotype. CDR3 amino acids: CSANPDRAFRGYTF. As DNA, the CDR3 is TGCAGTGCTAACCCGGACAGGGCCTTTCGAGGCTACACCTTC. This sequence joins TRBV20-1 and TRBJ1-2; 8 positions match TRBD1. CDR1 is DFQATT and CDR2 is SNEGSKA in the germline V gene (reference sequence). The CDR3 length is 14 residues. Trimming removed 4 bases from V and 8 bases from J; junction bases left unmatched: 12.